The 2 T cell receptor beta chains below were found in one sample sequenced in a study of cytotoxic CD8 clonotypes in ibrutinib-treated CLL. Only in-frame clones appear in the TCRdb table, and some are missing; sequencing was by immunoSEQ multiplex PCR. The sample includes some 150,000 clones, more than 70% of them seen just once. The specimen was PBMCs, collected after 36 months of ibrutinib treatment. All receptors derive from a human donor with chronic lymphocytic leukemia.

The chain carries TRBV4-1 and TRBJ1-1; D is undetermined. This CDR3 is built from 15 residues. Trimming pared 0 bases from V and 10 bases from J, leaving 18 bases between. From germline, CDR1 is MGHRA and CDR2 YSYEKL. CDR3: CASSQDRWRVGVAFF. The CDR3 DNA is TGCGCCAGCAGCCAAGATCGGTGGAGGGTGGGAGTAGCTTTCTTT.

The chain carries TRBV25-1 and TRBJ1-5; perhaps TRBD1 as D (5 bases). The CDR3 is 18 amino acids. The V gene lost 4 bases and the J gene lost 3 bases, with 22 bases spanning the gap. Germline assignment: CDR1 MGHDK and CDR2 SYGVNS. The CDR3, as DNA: TGTGCCAGCAGTGGCCCGAGCGGCGACAGAAACGCCAATCAGCCCCAGCATTTT. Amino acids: CASSGPSGDRNANQPQHF.